Reported below is one TCR beta chain. This specimen comes from a study of technical replicates of blood from several donors. TCRdb keeps only in-frame clones here, not all; method: immunoSEQ multiplex PCR. The sample lists some 57,000 clones; approximately 97% were seen once. V lost 4 bases to trimming and J lost 4 bases, with 17 bases between them. This CDR3 has 15 amino acids. From germline, CDR1 is SGHRS and CDR2 YFSETQ. This chain joins TRBV5-1 and TRBJ1-1, with D tentatively TRBD1 (5 bases). This receptor was identified in a human donor in good health. The specimen was T cells isolated from PBMCs. The CDR3: CASSLVVGGGTEAFF. Written as DNA, the CDR3 is TGCGCCAGCAGCCTGGTGGTAGGCGGGGGCACTGAAGCTTTCTTT. The full variable domain, with the rest looked up from reference TRBV5-1 and TRBJ1-1, is KAGVTQTPRYLIKTRGQQVTLSCSPISGHRSVSWYQQTPGQGLQFLFEYFSETQRNKGNFPGRFSGRQFSNSRSEMNVSTLELGDSALYLCASSLVVGGGTEAFFGQGTRLTVV.